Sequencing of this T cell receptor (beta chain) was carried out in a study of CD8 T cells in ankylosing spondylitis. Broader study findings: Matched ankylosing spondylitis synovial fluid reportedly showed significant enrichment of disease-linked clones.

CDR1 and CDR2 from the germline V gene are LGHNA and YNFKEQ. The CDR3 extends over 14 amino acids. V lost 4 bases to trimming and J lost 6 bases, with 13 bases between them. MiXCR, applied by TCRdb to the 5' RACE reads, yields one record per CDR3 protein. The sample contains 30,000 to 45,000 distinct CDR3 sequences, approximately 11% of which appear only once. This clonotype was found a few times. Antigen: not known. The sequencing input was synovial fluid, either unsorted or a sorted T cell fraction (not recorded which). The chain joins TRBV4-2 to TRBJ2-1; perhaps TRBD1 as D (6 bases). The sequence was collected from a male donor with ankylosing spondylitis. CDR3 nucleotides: TGTGCCAGCAGCCCGCGACAGGCAGGCAATGAGCAGTTCTTC. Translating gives CASSPRQAGNEQFF.